This T cell receptor beta chain comes out of a study of T cells in Graves' hyperthyroidism and ophthalmopathy. Whole-study context: Peripheral blood was taken when the disease was first diagnosed, before any treatment began.

What was amplified from RNA transcripts were TCR beta CDR3 regions. TCR CDR3 underwent first-round RT-PCR with the HTBI primer set. TCRdb processed the multiplex PCR reads anew with MiXCR; each CDR3 protein has one entry. The sample contains hundreds of thousands of distinct CDR3 sequences, approximately 14% of which appear only once. This clonotype was seen only once. The V and J ends lost 5 bases and 5 bases respectively, with 7 bases between them. The CDR3 has 11 residues. Germline loops: CDR1 SEHNR, CDR2 FQNEAQ (reference sequence). Investigators excluded patients with uncontrolled infection, other autoimmune disease, pregnancy or lactation.

This receptor was obtained from a woman aged 40 to 49 with Graves' ophthalmopathy. The rearrangement uses TRBV7-9 and TRBJ2-7; no clear D gene. The specimen sequenced was blood. The CDR3 DNA reads TGTGCCAGCAGCGCACTGGACGAGCAGTACTTC. Encoded protein: CASSALDEQYF.